This entry concerns a single T cell receptor (beta chain). Its antigen is not known. Sequenced material consisted of expressed TCRB transcripts (all of the isolated RNA was reverse transcribed). The read count averaged about 3.57 million across naive, central memory and regulatory T cell samples. The data were produced by immunoSEQ multiplex PCR, yet TCRdb's version contains in-frame clones alone and is incomplete. The data show hundreds of thousands of clones, with more than 13% seen just once and approximately 0.042% held by the top ten. The sample originates from a study of beta chain features in type 1 diabetes. Study-level findings and limits: Patients with Type 1 diabetes showed moderately but significantly shorter TCRB CDR3s in all four CD4+ subsets.

Per donor, one heparinised blood draw averaged about 116 mL. CD45RO/CCR7/CD25/CD127/CD95/CD27 staining was used to isolate CD4+ naive, central memory, regulatory and stem cell-like memory cells by sorting. Purities over 98% were achieved in all sorted populations. In germline, CDR1 is SGHRS, CDR2 YFSETQ. The CDR3 covers 15 residues. V lost 0 bases to trimming and J lost 5 bases, with 12 bases between them. Material: naive CD4+ T cells from blood. This receptor was obtained from a young man with type 1 diabetes. The chain carries TRBV5-1 and TRBJ2-1, with D maybe TRBD2 (5 bases). The CDR3 region is CASSLEARANNEQFF. The CDR3 DNA is TGCGCCAGCAGCTTGGAGGCGCGGGCAAACAATGAGCAGTTCTTC.